The clone carrying this TCR beta chain was observed a handful of times. Its antigen is still unknown. Amplification of TCR beta CDR3 regions was performed using RNA transcripts as template. Using the HTBI primer set, a first-round RT-PCR was run on the TCR CDR3. TCRdb used MiXCR to reprocess the multiplex PCR reads, holding one entry per CDR3 protein. The repertoire holds over 350,000 distinct CDR3 sequences, with roughly 13% as singletons. V lost 5 bases and J 3 bases, leaving 14 bases between the germline ends. Germline CDR1 and CDR2: DFQATT and SNEGSKA (reference sequence). The CDR3 length is 14 residues. For ophthalmopathy patients, the Clinical Activity Score was at least 3 and the NOSPECS grade at least 4; duration was under 3 months. This record comes from a study of T cells in Graves' hyperthyroidism and ophthalmopathy. Study summary: Pretreatment peripheral blood was obtained at initial diagnosis.

Study-wide findings and caveats: Stable hyperthyroidism was told apart from ophthalmopathy by a model built on 13 V-J features.

V and J are TRBV20-1 and TRBJ2-1; possible D gene TRBD1, 7 bases. The sequence was collected from a man in his forties or fifties with Graves' ophthalmopathy. The sequencing input was blood. CDR3 loop: CSAERQGLYNEQFF. Here the CDR3 DNA reads TGCAGTGCTGAACGACAGGGACTCTACAATGAGCAGTTCTTC.